Listed below are T cell receptor beta chains from one sample, sequenced in a study of cytomegalovirus exposure and HLA in healthy donors. Here immunoSEQ multiplex PCR was the method, and the copy in TCRdb shows in-frame clones only, minus some. The repertoire holds some 110,000 clones, with 65% to 75% as singletons. The sample comprised PBMCs. The receptors were sampled from a woman between 50 and 59 years old in good health and CMV-seropositive. CDR3s include the opening cysteine and the closing phenylalanine or tryptophan. A D gene is named only where the DNA matches it firmly. Not every row has a clone size; where given, it reads once, few, many or a size class.

v_gene: TRBV4-2; j_gene: TRBJ2-3; d_gene: TRBD2; abundance: NA; CDR3aa: CASSRDSGAGTDTQYF; CDR3nt: TGTGCCAGCAGCCGGGATAGCGGGGCTGGGACAGATACGCAGTATTTT
v_gene: TRBV7-2; j_gene: TRBJ1-2; d_gene: NA; abundance: NA; CDR3aa: CASSFAPGPEGGGYTF; CDR3nt: TGTGCCAGCAGCTTTGCTCCGGGGCCGGAAGGAGGGGGCTACACCTTC
v_gene: TRBV15; j_gene: TRBJ2-7; d_gene: NA; abundance: NA; CDR3aa: CATSGTTGHFYEQYF; CDR3nt: TGTGCCACCAGCGGGACGACGGGACACTTCTACGAGCAGTACTTC
v_gene: TRBV5-1; j_gene: TRBJ1-2; d_gene: NA; abundance: NA; CDR3aa: CASSLARRWQEGYTF; CDR3nt: TGCGCCAGCAGCTTGGCGCGCAGATGGCAGGAAGGCTACACCTTC
v_gene: TRBV5-1; j_gene: TRBJ1-2; d_gene: TRBD1; abundance: NA; CDR3aa: CASSYGTGGNYGYTF; CDR3nt: TGCGCCAGCAGCTACGGGACAGGGGGCAACTATGGCTACACCTTC
v_gene: TRBV2; j_gene: TRBJ2-1; d_gene: NA; abundance: NA; CDR3aa: CASSEGGGTLYNEQFF; CDR3nt: TGTGCCAGCAGTGAAGGGGGCGGAACCCTCTACAATGAGCAGTTCTTC
v_gene: TRBV6-6; j_gene: TRBJ2-1; d_gene: TRBD2; abundance: NA; CDR3aa: CASSRGGASYNEQFF; CDR3nt: TGTGCCAGCAGCCGCGGGGGGGCTTCCTACAATGAGCAGTTCTTC
v_gene: TRBV28; j_gene: TRBJ2-1; d_gene: NA; abundance: NA; CDR3aa: CASSRQYNEQFF; CDR3nt: TGTGCCAGCAGTAGACAGTACAATGAGCAGTTCTTC
v_gene: TRBV19; j_gene: TRBJ1-6; d_gene: NA; abundance: once; CDR3aa: CASSTGYGTPLHF; CDR3nt: TGTGCCAGTAGCACAGGGTATGGGACACCCCTCCACTTT
v_gene: TRBV21-1; j_gene: TRBJ1-4; d_gene: NA; abundance: NA; CDR3aa: CASSNQAWGLEPRNEKLFF; CDR3nt: TGTGCCAGCAGCAACCAAGCCTGGGGCCTAGAACCTCGAAACGAAAAACTGTTTTTT
v_gene: TRBV18; j_gene: TRBJ2-1; d_gene: TRBD1; abundance: few; CDR3aa: CASSGDRTNEQFF; CDR3nt: TGTGCCAGCAGTGGGGACAGAACCAATGAGCAGTTCTTC
v_gene: TRBV2; j_gene: TRBJ1-6; d_gene: NA; abundance: once; CDR3aa: CASAIRRDSPLHF; CDR3nt: TGTGCCAGCGCTATCAGGCGGGATTCACCCCTCCACTTT
v_gene: TRBV7-2; j_gene: TRBJ1-1; d_gene: NA; abundance: NA; CDR3aa: CASSLVGGHTEAFF; CDR3nt: TGTGCCAGCAGCTTAGTCGGGGGGCACACTGAAGCTTTCTTT
v_gene: TRBV1; j_gene: TRBJ2-1; d_gene: NA; abundance: once; CDR3aa: CTSSPETSGGHNEQFF; CDR3nt: TGCACCAGCAGCCCCGAGACTAGCGGGGGGCACAATGAGCAGTTCTTC
v_gene: TRBV7-2; j_gene: TRBJ1-3; d_gene: NA; abundance: NA; CDR3aa: CASSLVTGIAGNTIYF; CDR3nt: TGTGCCAGCAGCTTAGTTACGGGGATAGCTGGAAACACCATATATTTT
v_gene: TRBV9; j_gene: TRBJ2-1; d_gene: NA; abundance: NA; CDR3aa: CASSVDRGYHNEQFF; CDR3nt: TGTGCCAGCAGCGTAGATCGGGGGTATCACAATGAGCAGTTCTTC
v_gene: TRBV5-6; j_gene: TRBJ2-4; d_gene: TRBD1; abundance: NA; CDR3aa: CASSLLGDGTGKNIQYF; CDR3nt: TGTGCCAGCAGCTTACTCGGTGACGGGACAGGGAAAAACATTCAGTACTTC
v_gene: TRBV19; j_gene: TRBJ1-2; d_gene: TRBD1; abundance: few; CDR3aa: CASSIGVTGARGYTF; CDR3nt: TGTGCCAGTAGTATAGGGGTAACAGGGGCTCGGGGCTACACCTTC
v_gene: TRBV4-3; j_gene: TRBJ2-7; d_gene: TRBD2; abundance: NA; CDR3aa: CASSPGGPTLEQYF; CDR3nt: TGCGCCAGCAGCCCGGGGGGGCCCACGCTCGAGCAGTACTTC
v_gene: TRBV2; j_gene: TRBJ2-6; d_gene: NA; abundance: few; CDR3aa: CASSDGAGANVLTF; CDR3nt: TGTGCCAGCAGTGACGGGGCTGGGGCCAACGTCCTGACTTTC
v_gene: TRBV6-5; j_gene: TRBJ2-3; d_gene: TRBD1; abundance: NA; CDR3aa: CASSRGQGRTDTQYF; CDR3nt: TGTGCCAGCAGCCGAGGACAGGGTAGGACAGATACGCAGTATTTT
v_gene: TRBV10-3; j_gene: TRBJ2-1; d_gene: TRBD2; abundance: NA; CDR3aa: CAISDPPGLASHNEQFF; CDR3nt: TGTGCCATCAGTGACCCACCGGGACTAGCGTCCCACAATGAGCAGTTCTTC
v_gene: TRBV7-9; j_gene: TRBJ2-5; d_gene: TRBD2; abundance: once; CDR3aa: CASSLTLGTRETQYF; CDR3nt: TGTGCCAGCAGCCTAACACTCGGGACTAGAGAGACCCAGTACTTC
v_gene: TRBV11-2; j_gene: TRBJ2-6; d_gene: TRBD1; abundance: NA; CDR3aa: CASSFGTGRPLSGANVLTF; CDR3nt: TGTGCCAGCAGCTTCGGGACAGGGCGACCTCTCTCTGGGGCCAACGTCCTGACTTTC
v_gene: TRBV30; j_gene: TRBJ1-3; d_gene: NA; abundance: NA; CDR3aa: CAWSVGIGNTIYF; CDR3nt: TGTGCCTGGAGTGTAGGTATCGGGAACACCATATATTTT
v_gene: TRBV6-1; j_gene: TRBJ2-3; d_gene: NA; abundance: medium-sized; CDR3aa: CANAGGETDTQYF; CDR3nt: TGTGCCAATGCCGGGGGTGAGACGGATACGCAGTATTTT
v_gene: TRBV5-6; j_gene: TRBJ1-4; d_gene: NA; abundance: NA; CDR3aa: CASSLLGATDNEKLFF; CDR3nt: TGTGCCAGCAGCCTACTGGGGGCGACCGACAATGAAAAACTGTTTTTT
v_gene: TRBV27; j_gene: TRBJ2-1; d_gene: NA; abundance: NA; CDR3aa: CASSLAPPTSPGVRQFF; CDR3nt: TGTGCCAGCAGTTTAGCCCCTCCGACTAGTCCCGGGGTTCGGCAGTTCTTC
v_gene: TRBV5-5; j_gene: TRBJ2-3; d_gene: TRBD1; abundance: few; CDR3aa: CASSLGGTGGTDTQYF; CDR3nt: TGTGCCAGCAGCTTGGGTGGGACAGGGGGCACAGATACGCAGTATTTT
v_gene: TRBV27; j_gene: TRBJ2-7; d_gene: NA; abundance: once; CDR3aa: CASSLMARGYEQYF; CDR3nt: TGTGCCAGCAGTTTAATGGCCCGGGGATACGAGCAGTACTTC
v_gene: TRBV4-2; j_gene: TRBJ2-7; d_gene: TRBD1; abundance: NA; CDR3aa: CASSQLGQEAYEQYF; CDR3nt: TGTGCCAGCAGCCAACTGGGACAGGAGGCCTACGAGCAGTACTTC
v_gene: TRBV27; j_gene: TRBJ2-7; d_gene: NA; abundance: NA; CDR3aa: CASTSYAGDEQYF; CDR3nt: TGTGCCAGCACCAGTTATGCCGGGGACGAGCAGTACTTC
v_gene: TRBV9; j_gene: TRBJ2-7; d_gene: NA; abundance: NA; CDR3aa: CASSPARGTSEQYF; CDR3nt: TGTGCCAGCAGCCCCGCACGGGGGACTTCGGAGCAGTACTTC
v_gene: TRBV28; j_gene: TRBJ1-5; d_gene: NA; abundance: NA; CDR3aa: CASSDTQGGGNQPQHF; CDR3nt: TGTGCCAGCAGTGATACTCAGGGAGGGGGTAATCAGCCCCAGCATTTT
v_gene: TRBV25-1; j_gene: TRBJ1-6; d_gene: NA; abundance: NA; CDR3aa: CASRGGSPLHF; CDR3nt: TGTGCCAGCCGGGGGGGATCACCCCTCCACTTT
v_gene: TRBV11-2; j_gene: TRBJ1-2; d_gene: TRBD1; abundance: NA; CDR3aa: CASSAIRDRDYGYTF; CDR3nt: TGTGCCAGCAGCGCCATCCGGGACAGGGACTATGGCTACACCTTC
v_gene: TRBV18; j_gene: TRBJ1-4; d_gene: NA; abundance: NA; CDR3aa: CASSPPGVSGEKLFF; CDR3nt: TGTGCCAGCTCACCGCCAGGGGTATCTGGGGAAAAACTGTTTTTT
v_gene: TRBV6-5; j_gene: TRBJ2-1; d_gene: NA; abundance: NA; CDR3aa: CASSYSIVESYNEQFF; CDR3nt: TGTGCCAGCAGTTACTCGATCGTTGAGTCCTACAATGAGCAGTTCTTC
v_gene: TRBV6-9; j_gene: TRBJ1-4; d_gene: NA; abundance: NA; CDR3aa: CASSSSVPATNEKLFF; CDR3nt: TGTGCCAGCAGCTCCTCCGTCCCCGCAACTAATGAAAAACTGTTTTTT
v_gene: TRBV5-1; j_gene: TRBJ2-5; d_gene: NA; abundance: NA; CDR3aa: CASSLGVEGTQYF; CDR3nt: TGCGCCAGCAGCTTGGGGGTGGAGGGGACCCAGTACTTC
v_gene: TRBV27; j_gene: TRBJ2-3; d_gene: NA; abundance: NA; CDR3aa: CASSPFPGLTSTDTQYF; CDR3nt: TGTGCCAGCAGTCCTTTCCCAGGGTTAACTAGCACAGATACGCAGTATTTT
v_gene: TRBV4-2; j_gene: TRBJ1-4; d_gene: TRBD1; abundance: NA; CDR3aa: CASSQDVGQKNEKLFF; CDR3nt: TGTGCCAGCAGCCAAGATGTGGGACAGAAGAATGAAAAACTGTTTTTT
v_gene: TRBV10-1; j_gene: TRBJ1-2; d_gene: NA; abundance: NA; CDR3aa: CASSESRGEGGYTF; CDR3nt: TGCGCCAGCAGTGAGTCACGGGGGGAAGGAGGCTACACCTTC
v_gene: TRBV6-5; j_gene: TRBJ2-1; d_gene: NA; abundance: NA; CDR3aa: CASSYSLAPNEQFF; CDR3nt: TGTGCCAGCAGTTACTCGCTAGCCCCCAATGAGCAGTTCTTC
v_gene: TRBV5-1; j_gene: TRBJ1-2; d_gene: TRBD1; abundance: NA; CDR3aa: CASSLEGAYYGYTF; CDR3nt: TGCGCCAGCAGCTTGGAGGGGGCTTACTATGGCTACACCTTC
v_gene: TRBV7-2; j_gene: TRBJ2-5; d_gene: NA; abundance: NA; CDR3aa: CASSLLSLQETQYF; CDR3nt: TGTGCCAGCAGCTTACTTTCCCTCCAAGAGACCCAGTACTTC